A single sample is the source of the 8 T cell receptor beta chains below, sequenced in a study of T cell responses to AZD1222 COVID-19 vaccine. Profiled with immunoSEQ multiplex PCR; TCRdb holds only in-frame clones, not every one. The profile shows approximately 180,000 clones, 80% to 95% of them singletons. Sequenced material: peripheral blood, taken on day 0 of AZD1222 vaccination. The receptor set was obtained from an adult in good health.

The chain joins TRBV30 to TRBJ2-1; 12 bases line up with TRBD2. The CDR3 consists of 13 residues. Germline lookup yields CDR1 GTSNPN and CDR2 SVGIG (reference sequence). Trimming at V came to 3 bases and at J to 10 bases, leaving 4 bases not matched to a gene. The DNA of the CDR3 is TGTGCCTGGAGGACTAGCGGGGGCCTAGAGCAGTTCTTC. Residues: CAWRTSGGLEQFF.

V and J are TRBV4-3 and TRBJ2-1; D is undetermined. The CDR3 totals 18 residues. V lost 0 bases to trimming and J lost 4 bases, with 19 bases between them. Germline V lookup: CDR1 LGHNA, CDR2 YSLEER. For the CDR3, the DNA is TGCGCCAGCAGCCAAGACGCAACCTTCGTGCCCCAGTACAATGAGCAGTTCTTC. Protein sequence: CASSQDATFVPQYNEQFF.

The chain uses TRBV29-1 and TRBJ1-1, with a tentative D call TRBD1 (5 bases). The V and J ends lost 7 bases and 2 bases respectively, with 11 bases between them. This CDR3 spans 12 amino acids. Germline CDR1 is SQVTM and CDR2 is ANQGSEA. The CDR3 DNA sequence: TGCAGCGCTGGTCAGGGTAACACTGAAGCTTTCTTT. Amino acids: CSAGQGNTEAFF.

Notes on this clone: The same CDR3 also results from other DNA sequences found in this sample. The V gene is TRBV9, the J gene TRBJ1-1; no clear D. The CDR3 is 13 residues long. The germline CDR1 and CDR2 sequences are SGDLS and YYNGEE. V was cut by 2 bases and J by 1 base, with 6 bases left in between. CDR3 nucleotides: TGTGCCAGCAGCGTCGGGTCGAACACTGAAGCTTTCTTT. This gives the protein CASSVGSNTEAFF.

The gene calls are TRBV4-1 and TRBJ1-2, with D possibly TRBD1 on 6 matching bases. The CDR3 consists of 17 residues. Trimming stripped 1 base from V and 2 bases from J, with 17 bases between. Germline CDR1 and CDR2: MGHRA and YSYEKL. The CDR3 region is CASSQGRPGTTNYGYTF. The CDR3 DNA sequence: TGCGCCAGCAGCCAAGGGCGTCCCGGGACAACCAACTATGGCTACACCTTC.

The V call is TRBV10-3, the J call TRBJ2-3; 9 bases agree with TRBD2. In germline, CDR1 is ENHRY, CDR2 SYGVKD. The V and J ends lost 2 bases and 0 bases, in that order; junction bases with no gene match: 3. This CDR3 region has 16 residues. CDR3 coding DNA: TGTGCCATCAGTGAGAGCGGGAGGCGGAGCACAGATACGCAGTATTTT. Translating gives CAISESGRRSTDTQYF.

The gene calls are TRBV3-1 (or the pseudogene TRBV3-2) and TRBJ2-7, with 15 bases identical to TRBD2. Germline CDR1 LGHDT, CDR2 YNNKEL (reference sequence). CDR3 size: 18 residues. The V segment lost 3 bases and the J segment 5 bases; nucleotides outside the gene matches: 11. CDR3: CASSQPGLAGGRTHEQYF. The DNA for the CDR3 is TGTGCCAGCAGCCAGCCGGGACTAGCGGGAGGCAGAACCCACGAGCAGTACTTC.

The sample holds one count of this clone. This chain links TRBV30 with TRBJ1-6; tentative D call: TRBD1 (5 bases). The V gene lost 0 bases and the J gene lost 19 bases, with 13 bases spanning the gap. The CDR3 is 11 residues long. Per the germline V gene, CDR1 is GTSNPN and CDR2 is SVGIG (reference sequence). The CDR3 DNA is TGTGCCTGGAGTGTTTCCGGCAGGACACACTTT. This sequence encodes CAWSVSGRTHF.